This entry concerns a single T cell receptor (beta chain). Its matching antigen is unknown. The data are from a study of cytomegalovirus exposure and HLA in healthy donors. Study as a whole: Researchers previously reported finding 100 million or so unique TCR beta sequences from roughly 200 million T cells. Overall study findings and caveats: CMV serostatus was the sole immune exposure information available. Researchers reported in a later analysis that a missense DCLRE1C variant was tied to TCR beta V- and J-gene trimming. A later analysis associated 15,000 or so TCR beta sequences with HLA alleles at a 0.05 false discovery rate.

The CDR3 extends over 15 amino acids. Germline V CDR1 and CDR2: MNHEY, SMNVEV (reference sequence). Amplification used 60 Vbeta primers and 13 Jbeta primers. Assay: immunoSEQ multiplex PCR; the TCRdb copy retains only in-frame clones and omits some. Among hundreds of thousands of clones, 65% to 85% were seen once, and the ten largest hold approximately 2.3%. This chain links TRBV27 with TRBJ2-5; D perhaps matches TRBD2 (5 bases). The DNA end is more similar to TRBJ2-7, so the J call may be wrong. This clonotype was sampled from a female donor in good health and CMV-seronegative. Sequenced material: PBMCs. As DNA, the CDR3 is TGTGCCAGCAGTTTAAAAGGGCTAGAGGGCTACGAGCAGTACTTC. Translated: CASSLKGLEGYEQYF.